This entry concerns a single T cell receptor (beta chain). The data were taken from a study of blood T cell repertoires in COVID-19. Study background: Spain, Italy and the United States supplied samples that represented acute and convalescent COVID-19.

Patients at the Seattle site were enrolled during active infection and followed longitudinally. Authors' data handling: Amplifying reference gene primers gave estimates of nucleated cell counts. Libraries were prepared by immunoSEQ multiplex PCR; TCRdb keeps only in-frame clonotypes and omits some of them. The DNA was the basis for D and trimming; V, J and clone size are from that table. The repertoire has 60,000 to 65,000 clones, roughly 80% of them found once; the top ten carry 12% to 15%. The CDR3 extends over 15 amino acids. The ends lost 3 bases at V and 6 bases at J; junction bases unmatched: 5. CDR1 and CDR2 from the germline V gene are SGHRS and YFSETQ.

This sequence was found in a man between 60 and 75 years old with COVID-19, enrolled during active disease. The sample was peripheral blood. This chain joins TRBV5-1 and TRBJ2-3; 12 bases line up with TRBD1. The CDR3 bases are TGCGCCAGCAGCTCGGGGACAGGGGGCTTGGATACGCAGTATTTT. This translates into CASSSGTGGLDTQYF.